A single sample gave rise to the 29 T cell receptor beta chains below, sequenced in a study of blood T cell repertoires in COVID-19. TCRdb's copy holds only in-frame clones and misses some; the assay was immunoSEQ multiplex PCR. Of about 140,000 clones detected, 79% appear once; the ten largest clones hold about 3.6%. The material sequenced was peripheral blood. The receptors stem from a man aged 55 to 69 with acute or convalescent COVID-19.

V is TRBV28 and J is TRBJ2-3, with D tentatively TRBD1 (6 bases). V dropped 6 bases and J dropped 2 bases, with 15 bases sitting between them. Looked up from germline, CDR1 is MDHEN and CDR2 is SYDVKM. CDR3 length: 15 residues. CDR3 DNA sequence: TGTGCCAGCAGCAGAGGGGGTACCCTCACAGATACGCAGTATTTT. Residues: CASSRGGTLTDTQYF.

This chain uses TRBV28 with TRBJ1-2, with 8 bases lining up with TRBD1. With V trimmed by 5 bases and J by 7 bases, 6 bases remained unmatched. This CDR3 spans 13 amino acids. Germline V gives CDR1 MDHEN, CDR2 SYDVKM. DNA for the CDR3: TGTGCCAGCAGTCCACAGGGGGGCTCTGGCTACACCTTC. Amino acids: CASSPQGGSGYTF.

The chain has TRBV24-1 and TRBJ2-5; the D gene is possibly TRBD2 (7 bases). The V and J ends lost 4 bases and 4 bases respectively, with 12 bases between them. CDR3 length equals 14 residues. The germline gives CDR1 KGHDR, CDR2 SFDVKD. This chain's CDR3 is CATSDWGGVETQYF. The CDR3 bases are TGTGCCACCAGTGACTGGGGGGGCGTAGAGACCCAGTACTTC.

This clone is a singleton in its sample. V and J are TRBV5-6 and TRBJ1-3; TRBD1 aligns across 11 bases. V shed 5 bases and J 8 bases; nucleotides not matched to a gene: 3. Germline V gives CDR1 SGHDT, CDR2 YYEEEE. CDR3 length: 13 residues. The CDR3 spells CASSRDRGDTIYF. The CDR3 bases are TGTGCCAGCAGTCGGGACAGGGGGGACACCATATATTTT.

There are a few counts of this clone. V usage is TRBV28 and J usage is TRBJ2-7; TRBD1 is a possible D gene (5 bases). Germline-derived CDR1 and CDR2 are MDHEN and SYDVKM. V was shortened by 8 bases and J by 0 bases, with 11 bases between the two germline ends. CDR3 length: 13 amino acids. Here the CDR3 reads CASGQQSSYEQYF. In DNA, the CDR3 is TGTGCCAGCGGACAACAAAGCTCCTACGAGCAGTACTTC. The full variable domain, completed using reference TRBV28 and TRBJ2-7, is DVKVTQSSRYLVKRTGEKVFLECVQDMDHENMFWYRQDPGLGLRLIYFSYDVKMKEKGDIPEGYSVSREKKERFSLILESASTNQTSMYLCASGQQSSYEQYFGPGTRLTVT.

The chain carries TRBV6-6 and TRBJ2-1; no reliable D call. The CDR3 spans 13 residues. CDR1 MNHNY and CDR2 SVGAGI come from the germline V gene (reference sequence). Trimming took off 2 bases at V and 6 bases at J, with 8 bases between the two ends. CDR3 DNA sequence: TGTGCCAGCAGTTACAGTTTCGGCAATGAGCAGTTCTTC. Translating gives CASSYSFGNEQFF.

J is TRBJ2-5 and V is TRBV9; D may be TRBD1 (6 bases). The ends were cut back, 0 bases at V and 5 bases at J, with 11 bases in the middle. The CDR3 extends over 14 amino acids. Germline V gene data show CDR1 as SGDLS and CDR2 as YYNGEE. Here the CDR3 DNA reads TGTGCCAGCAGCGTAGGACAGGTTATGGAGACCCAGTACTTC. It codes for CASSVGQVMETQYF.

This clone was picked up one time. The CDR3 reads CASTPVVVVYGYTF. In DNA form, the CDR3 reads TGTGCCAGCACCCCCGTCGTTGTCGTCTATGGCTACACCTTC. This rearrangement joins TRBV7-2 to TRBJ1-2; unclear D gene. The V end lost 7 bases, the J end lost 4 bases, and 16 bases lay between the germline ends. Looked up from germline, CDR1 is SGHTA and CDR2 is FQGNSA. The length of the CDR3 is 14 residues.

The rearrangement joins TRBV20-1 to TRBJ2-1; 9 nucleotides line up with TRBD2. This CDR3 has 14 residues. The J segment lost 3 bases and the V segment lost 3 bases, leaving 3 bases of the junction unmatched. Germline V gene sequence: CDR1 DFQATT, CDR2 SNEGSKA (reference sequence). In DNA form, the CDR3 reads TGCAGTGCTAGTAGCGGGAGTGGCTACAATGAGCAGTTCTTC. It yields the protein CSASSGSGYNEQFF.

The chain recombines TRBV28 with TRBJ2-4; no clear D. CDR3 length equals 17 residues. Trimming took off 3 bases at V and 0 bases at J, with 15 bases between the two ends. CDR1 is MDHEN and CDR2 is SYDVKM in the germline V gene. The CDR3 coding sequence is TGTGCCAGCAGTTTGAATTCATACGAGCTAGCCAAAAACATTCAGTACTTC. Translating it yields CASSLNSYELAKNIQYF. The whole variable domain, filled in from reference TRBV28 and TRBJ2-4, reads DVKVTQSSRYLVKRTGEKVFLECVQDMDHENMFWYRQDPGLGLRLIYFSYDVKMKEKGDIPEGYSVSREKKERFSLILESASTNQTSMYLCASSLNSYELAKNIQYFGAGTRLSVL.

The CDR3 nucleotides read TGTGCCAGCAGTCTCACCCAGGGTGCAGGGTTATACGAGCAGTACTTC. Protein product: CASSLTQGAGLYEQYF. V is TRBV6-2 or TRBV6-3 and J is TRBJ2-7, with a weak D call TRBD1 (5 bases). CDR3 length: 16 amino acids. CDR1 MNHEY and CDR2 SVGEGT come from the germline V gene. V gave up 5 bases and J gave up 4 bases, with 21 bases separating them.

This clone has only a few counts. The chain combines TRBV10-2 with TRBJ2-1, with 9 bases that match TRBD2. The CDR3 covers 15 residues. CDR1 and CDR2 (germline): WSHSY, SAAADI. V gave up 6 bases and J gave up 3 bases; unmatched junction bases: 6. CDR3 in amino acids: CASSLSGGLYNEQFF. CDR3 nucleotides: TGCGCCAGCAGCCTTAGCGGGGGCCTCTACAATGAGCAGTTCTTC.

A few counts support this clone. The V gene is TRBV30, the J gene TRBJ2-7; no definite D call. The CDR3 sequence is 18 residues long. CDR1 is GTSNPN and CDR2 is SVGIG in the germline V gene (reference sequence). V lost 0 bases and J lost 5, with 26 bases in between. The CDR3 protein is CAWSVSGQEYSMCDEQYF. The DNA for the CDR3 is TGTGCCTGGAGTGTATCCGGCCAGGAATATAGTATGTGCGACGAGCAGTACTTC.

V is TRBV4-2 and J is TRBJ2-5; D is possibly TRBD2 (5 bases). From germline, CDR1 is LGHNA and CDR2 YNFKEQ. The CDR3 covers 13 residues. Trimming shortened V by 1 base and J by 5 bases, and 8 bases separated the two germline ends. The CDR3 DNA sequence: TGTGCCAGCAGCCAAGTGGGAGAGGAGACCCAGTACTTC. Translated: CASSQVGEETQYF.

V gene TRBV6-5 combines with J gene TRBJ2-7; weak D call: TRBD1 (5 bases). CDR1 MNHEY and CDR2 SVGAGI come from the germline V gene. V lost 6 bases and J 7 bases, leaving 22 bases between the germline ends. The CDR3 totals 15 residues. In nucleotides, the CDR3 is TGTGCCAGCAGGGAGCAGGGATCTTATAGTGTGGAGCAGTACTTC. Amino acid sequence: CASREQGSYSVEQYF.

This chain joins TRBV5-5 and TRBJ1-3; possible D gene TRBD1, 6 bases. CDR3 length: 14 amino acids. Germline CDR1 reads SGHKS; CDR2 reads YYEKEE (reference sequence). V was trimmed by 4 bases and J by 2 bases, leaving 10 bases between them. The CDR3 protein is CASSLGGPGNTIYF. In nucleotides, the CDR3 is TGTGCCAGCAGCCTCGGGGGGCCTGGAAACACCATATATTTT.

The chain joins TRBV19 to TRBJ2-4; TRBD2 matches at 7 bases. V gave up 5 bases and J gave up 9 bases; unmatched junction bases: 13. CDR1 is LNHDA, CDR2 SQIVND, per germline (reference sequence). The CDR3 sequence is 15 residues long. CDR3 loop: CASSSFGLDVPIQYF. The CDR3 DNA reads as TGTGCCAGTAGTTCATTCGGACTAGATGTTCCCATTCAGTACTTC. Supplemented by reference TRBV19 and TRBJ2-4, the full variable domain reads DGGITQSPKYLFRKEGQNVTLSCEQNLNHDAMYWYRQDPGQGLRLIYYSQIVNDFQKGDIAEGYSVSREKKESFPLTVTSAQKNPTAFYLCASSSFGLDVPIQYFGAGTRLSVL.

This clone was detected only a few times. The chain links TRBV5-1 to TRBJ2-3; the match to TRBD2 covers 10 bases. The ends lost 0 bases at V and 4 bases at J; junction bases unmatched: 5. CDR3 size: 16 residues. In germline, CDR1 is SGHRS, CDR2 YFSETQ. The CDR3 region is CASSLALAGLSDTQYF. CDR3 DNA sequence: TGCGCCAGCAGCTTGGCACTAGCGGGATTGTCAGATACGCAGTATTTT.

The rearrangement links TRBV13 to TRBJ2-6; TRBD1 aligns across 8 bases. The ends lost 5 bases at V and 1 base at J; junction bases unmatched: 7. The CDR3 runs to 17 residues. The V gene's germline CDR1 is PRHDT and CDR2 FYEKMQ (reference sequence). As DNA, the CDR3 is TGTGCCAGCAGCGTTGACAGGGGTGCTTCTGGGGCCAACGTCCTGACTTTC. Translated: CASSVDRGASGANVLTF.

This clone was seen ten or more times. The chain uses TRBV28 and TRBJ2-3; 7 bases agree with TRBD2. Germline V gives CDR1 MDHEN, CDR2 SYDVKM. The CDR3 is 16 amino acids. Unmatched junction bases numbered 8, after V lost 3 bases and J lost 2 bases. CDR3 DNA: TGTGCCAGCAGTTTCCGGCTAGCGGAACCCACAGATACGCAGTATTTT. Its protein product is CASSFRLAEPTDTQYF.

The rearrangement joins TRBV6-5 to TRBJ1-5; the match to TRBD1 covers 9 bases. CDR3 size: 14 residues. CDR1 MNHEY and CDR2 SVGAGI come from the germline V gene. Germline trimming cut 6 bases from V and 4 bases from J; bases unmatched to any gene: 4. The CDR3, as DNA: TGTGCCAGCAGCCCCGGGACAGGGAATCAGCCCCAGCATTTT. Translated: CASSPGTGNQPQHF.

The genes are TRBV7-2 and TRBJ1-4, with D unclear. The CDR3 runs to 14 residues. Germline V gives CDR1 SGHTA, CDR2 FQGNSA. Trimming pared 2 bases from V and 7 bases from J, leaving 11 bases between. CDR3 in amino acids: CASSLYGGSEKLFF. The CDR3, as DNA: TGTGCCAGCAGCTTATATGGCGGGAGTGAAAAACTGTTTTTT. Combining the CDR3 with reference TRBV7-2 and TRBJ1-4 gives the whole variable domain GAGVSQSPSNKVTEKGKDVELRCDPISGHTALYWYRQSLGQGLEFLIYFQGNSAPDKSGLPSDRFSAERTGGSVSTLTIQRTQQEDSAVYLCASSLYGGSEKLFFGSGTQLSVL.

V gene TRBV15 combines with J gene TRBJ1-2, with D perhaps TRBD1 (5 bases). CDR3 size: 16 residues. The V end lost 0 bases, the J end lost 5 bases, and 16 bases lay between the germline ends. Germline CDR1 reads LNHNV; CDR2 reads YYDKDF (reference sequence). In DNA, the CDR3 is TGTGCCACCAGCAGAGATAGGGTCAGGGCGGGATATGGCTACACCTTC. Protein: CATSRDRVRAGYGYTF.

Here the CDR3 reads CASTRTGLPYEQYF. The CDR3 DNA reads as TGTGCCAGCACCCGGACAGGGCTCCCATACGAGCAGTACTTC. The chain has TRBV7-8 and TRBJ2-7; 8 nucleotides line up with TRBD1. From germline, CDR1 is SGHVS and CDR2 FQNEAQ. Losses at the gene ends were 7 bases for V and 4 bases for J; bases not matched to a gene: 9. The CDR3 runs 14 residues.

The chain employs TRBV7-9 and TRBJ2-1, with 7 bases matching TRBD1. Germline V gives CDR1 SEHNR, CDR2 FQNEAQ (reference sequence). This CDR3 is 14 amino acids long. V gave up 3 bases and J gave up 8 bases; unmatched junction bases: 7. The chain's CDR3 is CASSFPQQGHEQFF. CDR3 coding DNA: TGTGCCAGCAGCTTTCCGCAACAGGGGCATGAGCAGTTCTTC.

The V and J genes are TRBV29-1 and TRBJ1-1; weak D call: TRBD1 (6 bases). Germline CDR1 is SQVTM and CDR2 is ANQGSEA. This CDR3 region has 13 residues. The V and J ends lost 6 bases and 4 bases respectively, with 15 bases between them. CDR3 residues: CSVATGSATEAFF. In DNA, the CDR3 is TGCAGCGTCGCCACAGGGTCGGCCACTGAAGCTTTCTTT.

The gene calls are TRBV18 and TRBJ2-7; D possibly corresponds to TRBD1 (5 bases). Germline CDR1 and CDR2: KGHSH and LQKENI. This CDR3 comprises 14 residues. The V and J ends lost 6 bases and 0 bases respectively, with 12 bases between them. The CDR3 nucleotides read TGTGCCAGCTCCCTAGGCAGGGACTCCTACGAGCAGTACTTC. Encoded protein: CASSLGRDSYEQYF.

This clone was observed a single time. Its ends do not fully match the called genes, so a read error is possible. The chain carries TRBV14 and TRBJ1-2, with 7 bases fitting TRBD1. This CDR3 is built from 13 residues. The germline V gene encodes CDR1 SGHDN and CDR2 FVKESK. Here the CDR3 DNA reads TGTGCCAGCAGTCAAGGGGGCGCGTGGGGCTACACCTTC. Protein product: CASSQGGAWGYTF.

The V and J genes are TRBV7-2 and TRBJ2-7; unclear D gene. The germline V gene encodes CDR1 SGHTA and CDR2 FQGNSA. The CDR3 extends over 13 amino acids. The ends were cut back, 4 bases at V and 3 bases at J, with 10 bases in the middle. CDR3 bases: TGTGCCAGCAGCTCAAACGCAGGCTACGAGCAGTACTTC. This codes for CASSSNAGYEQYF.